The source of this T cell receptor beta chain is a study of T cells in tumors after PD-1 blockade. Study as a whole: Some patients also took daily vismodegib 150 mg during anti-PD-1 treatment. Peripheral blood samples averaged around 33,000 unique clonotypes and about 120,000 templates.

Profiled with immunoSEQ multiplex PCR; TCRdb holds only in-frame clones, not every one. Of more than 45,000 clones in the sample, approximately 79% were seen once. The V and J ends lost 5 bases and 3 bases respectively, with 4 bases between them. The CDR3 loop spans 11 amino acids. The sample consisted of PBMCs, taken before anti-PD-1 therapy. The chain recombines TRBV12-3 or TRBV12-4 with TRBJ1-1; D is uncertain. This receptor was taken from a human donor with advanced basal cell or squamous cell carcinoma (not recorded which). The CDR3 reads CASSIDTEAFF. The CDR3 coding sequence is TGTGCCAGCAGTATCGACACTGAAGCTTTCTTT.